One sample yielded the 26 T cell receptor beta chains listed below, sequenced in a study of cytomegalovirus exposure and HLA in healthy donors. Amplification used 60 Vbeta primers and 13 Jbeta primers. Repertoires were generated with immunoSEQ multiplex PCR, while TCRdb's copy carries only in-frame clones and drops some. The table has fewer than 130,000 clones, approximately 79% seen once; the top ten hold approximately 3%. Sequencing used PBMCs. The receptors here all came from a woman aged 35 to 49 in good health and CMV-seronegative.

This clone was counted between two and nine times. This chain links TRBV5-1 with TRBJ1-1, with D tentatively TRBD1 (5 bases). The germline V gene encodes CDR1 SGHRS and CDR2 YFSETQ. This CDR3 is 15 amino acids long. With 0 bases removed from V and 0 bases from J, the gap between germline ends came to 9 bases. This CDR3 reads CASSLEAGLNTEAFF. The CDR3 coding sequence is TGCGCCAGCAGCTTGGAGGCAGGGTTGAACACTGAAGCTTTCTTT.

The rearrangement uses TRBV9 and TRBJ2-1; 10 nucleotides line up with TRBD2. Per germline, CDR1 SGDLS and CDR2 YYNGEE. The ends lost 2 bases at V and 7 bases at J; junction bases unmatched: 9. This CDR3 spans 16 amino acids. The CDR3 sequence is CASSVGGAGGLNEQFF. Here the CDR3 DNA reads TGTGCCAGCAGCGTTGGTGGAGCGGGAGGGCTGAATGAGCAGTTCTTC.

A remark on this clone: At one end, the junction sequence differs from germline, possibly due to a read error. This chain links TRBV7-9 with TRBJ2-7, with TRBD1 matching 7 bases. Germline CDR1 SEHNR, CDR2 FQNEAQ (reference sequence). The CDR3 is made up of 12 amino acids. The CDR3 is CSSSRDSDEQYF. Here the CDR3 DNA reads TGTTCCAGCAGCCGGGACAGCGACGAGCAGTACTTC.

This chain links TRBV9 with TRBJ2-2; 9 positions match TRBD2. This CDR3 has 15 amino acids. Looked up from germline, CDR1 is SGDLS and CDR2 is YYNGEE. V lost 4 bases, J lost 3 bases, and 4 bases stayed unmatched. The CDR3 DNA follows: TGTGCCAGCAGCCCCAGCGGGGGGTACACCGGGGAGCTGTTTTTT. Its protein is CASSPSGGYTGELFF.

This clone has more than one count but fewer than ten. The chain employs TRBV27 and TRBJ2-1; D remains unclear. Trimming cost V 4 bases and J 6 bases, with 13 bases left between them. Germline loops: CDR1 MNHEY, CDR2 SMNVEV (reference sequence). This CDR3 contains 14 residues. This CDR3 is CASSSPGQFNEQFF. CDR3 in DNA: TGTGCCAGCAGTTCACCGGGTCAATTCAATGAGCAGTTCTTC.

The gene calls are TRBV7-2 and TRBJ2-5, with 15 bases identical to TRBD2. With V trimmed by 6 bases and J by 5 bases, 16 bases remained unmatched. Germline V gives CDR1 SGHTA, CDR2 FQGNSA. The CDR3 runs to 19 residues. CDR3 amino acids: CASRALPGLAGGYGETQYF. The DNA of the CDR3 is TGTGCCAGCAGGGCCCTACCTGGACTAGCGGGGGGGTATGGGGAGACCCAGTACTTC.

The chain uses TRBV30 and TRBJ2-5; maybe TRBD2 (6 bases). The better agreement between TRBJ2-7 and the DNA end casts doubt on the J call. The CDR3 spans 14 residues. Per the germline V gene, CDR1 is GTSNPN and CDR2 is SVGIG (reference sequence). The DNA of the CDR3 is TGTGCCTGGGCCAAGATGGCGGGATGGTACGAGCAGTACTTC. Translation gives CAWAKMAGWYEQYF.

V usage is TRBV14 and J usage is TRBJ2-1; weak D call: TRBD1 (6 bases). V lost 3 bases to trimming and J lost 5 bases, with 23 bases between them. The CDR3 is made up of 18 amino acids. Per germline, CDR1 SGHDN and CDR2 FVKESK. CDR3 nucleotides: TGTGCCAGCAGCCAGAAACTATCCGGGACACCGAACCACAATGAGCAGTTCTTC. Residues: CASSQKLSGTPNHNEQFF.

The rearrangement links TRBV2 to TRBJ1-4; D remains ambiguous. The CDR3 covers 14 residues. The germline CDR1 and CDR2 sequences are SNHLY and FYNNEI. The V end was cut by 5 bases, the J end by 4 bases, with 11 bases between. The CDR3 here is CASSFGSLNEKLFF. CDR3 sequence (DNA): TGTGCCAGCAGTTTCGGGTCACTTAATGAAAAACTGTTTTTT.

The rearrangement uses TRBV5-1 and TRBJ2-1, with D uncertain. Germline V gene data show CDR1 as SGHRS and CDR2 as YFSETQ. Trimming cost V 2 bases and J 8 bases, with 14 bases left between them. The CDR3 length is 14 residues. The CDR3 is CASSLNVGEYEQFF. CDR3 sequence (DNA): TGCGCCAGCAGCTTAAATGTGGGCGAATATGAGCAGTTCTTC.

This clone was detected a few times. The chain joins TRBV6-5 to TRBJ2-5; TRBD2 aligns across 9 bases. The CDR3 has 13 residues. Losses at the gene ends were 6 bases for V and 2 bases for J; bases not matched to a gene: 1. Germline lookup yields CDR1 MNHEY and CDR2 SVGAGI. For the CDR3, the DNA is TGTGCCAGCAGGACTAGCGGACAAGAGACCCAGTACTTC. Translated: CASRTSGQETQYF.

This chain connects TRBV19 to TRBJ2-7; 12 bases line up with TRBD1. This CDR3 is 16 amino acids long. V shed 4 bases, J shed 7 bases, and the junction held 11 bases outside the gene matches. Looked up from germline, CDR1 is LNHDA and CDR2 is SQIVND (reference sequence). The CDR3 spells CASSTPPGQGAREQYF. CDR3 sequence (DNA): TGTGCCAGTAGTACTCCTCCGGGACAGGGGGCGAGGGAGCAGTACTTC.

V gene TRBV19 combines with J gene TRBJ2-1; 8 bases map to TRBD1. Germline values: CDR1 LNHDA, CDR2 SQIVND (reference sequence). V lost 4 bases, J lost 7 bases, and 3 bases stayed unmatched. The CDR3 has 13 residues. CDR3: CASSTDRENEQFF. The DNA for the CDR3 is TGTGCCAGTAGTACGGACAGGGAGAATGAGCAGTTCTTC.

The chain carries TRBV7-2 and TRBJ2-7, with 10 bases that match TRBD1. CDR3 length: 13 amino acids. Trimming at V came to 5 bases and at J to 5 bases, leaving 3 bases not matched to a gene. Germline V lookup: CDR1 SGHTA, CDR2 FQGNSA. This chain's CDR3 is CASSRGQGNEQYF. As DNA, the CDR3 is TGTGCCAGCAGCAGGGGACAGGGGAACGAGCAGTACTTC.

This rearrangement joins TRBV6-5 to TRBJ2-3; 10 bases line up with TRBD2. V lost 7 bases to trimming and J lost 4 bases; unmatched junction nucleotides: 5. CDR1 MNHEY and CDR2 SVGAGI come from the germline V gene. The CDR3 covers 14 residues. Here the CDR3 DNA reads TGTGCCAGCACCCAGCGGGAGGGCCCAGATACGCAGTATTTT. Translated, it gives CASTQREGPDTQYF.

CDR3 coding DNA: TGTGCCTGGATACAGGGTAGCGGGGGGCTATCCCCATATACGCAGTATTTT. Protein sequence: CAWIQGSGGLSPYTQYF. The rearrangement uses TRBV30 and TRBJ2-3; TRBD2 aligns across 10 bases. The CDR3 consists of 17 residues. From germline, CDR1 is GTSNPN and CDR2 SVGIG (reference sequence). Germline trimming cut 4 bases from V and 7 bases from J; bases unmatched to any gene: 17.

The table lists this clone with a few counts. This rearrangement joins TRBV10-3 to TRBJ1-2; 9 positions match TRBD1. CDR1 and CDR2 from the germline V gene are ENHRY and SYGVKD. The V and J ends lost 4 bases and 8 bases, in that order; junction bases with no gene match: 17. The CDR3 loop spans 17 amino acids. CDR3 coding DNA: TGTGCCATCAGTGGGGCTCATCTCGGACAGGGGACGGGAGGCTACACCTTC. Encoded protein: CAISGAHLGQGTGGYTF.

The chain couples TRBV28 to TRBJ2-2, with D maybe TRBD2 (5 bases). This CDR3 is 11 amino acids long. V shed 8 bases and J shed 4 bases, with 5 bases lying between them. Per the germline V gene, CDR1 is MDHEN and CDR2 is SYDVKM. This chain's CDR3 is CASEGTGELFF. Here the CDR3 DNA reads TGTGCCAGCGAGGGCACCGGGGAGCTGTTTTTT.

The chain employs TRBV6-1 and TRBJ2-2; 13 nucleotides agree with TRBD2. The junction had 2 bases not matched to a gene; V was cut back by 6 bases and J by 4 bases. This CDR3 is 15 amino acids long. Germline lookup yields CDR1 MNHNS and CDR2 SASEGT. The CDR3, as DNA: TGTGCCAGCAGGGGACTAGCGGGGTCCACCGGGGAGCTGTTTTTT. The encoded protein is CASRGLAGSTGELFF.

The chain couples TRBV27 to TRBJ2-5; 10 nucleotides line up with TRBD1. The CDR3 is 14 residues long. The junction had 6 bases not matched to a gene; V was cut back by 5 bases and J by 6 bases. Germline-derived CDR1 and CDR2 are MNHEY and SMNVEV (reference sequence). The CDR3 loop is CASSPRTGGKTQYF. The CDR3 bases are TGTGCCAGCAGTCCTCGGACAGGGGGAAAGACCCAGTACTTC.

This chain links TRBV19 with TRBJ1-2; 7 nucleotides line up with TRBD1. The CDR3 covers 15 residues. Germline V CDR1 and CDR2: LNHDA, SQIVND (reference sequence). V lost 6 bases and J lost 3; bases outside the gene matches: 10. CDR3 residues: CASRTAGGHDYGYTF. The CDR3 bases are TGTGCCAGTAGAACGGCAGGGGGTCATGACTATGGCTACACCTTC.

This sequence joins TRBV7-2 and TRBJ1-5; a possible D gene is TRBD1 (6 bases). V dropped 1 base and J dropped 7 bases, with 14 bases sitting between them. The CDR3 length is 15 residues. Germline lookup yields CDR1 SGHTA and CDR2 FQGNSA. The DNA of the CDR3 is TGTGCCAGCAGCTTAGTATTGGGGGCAGGACAGCCCCAGCATTTT. Its translation: CASSLVLGAGQPQHF.

The chain links TRBV7-2 to TRBJ2-7; TRBD1 aligns across 7 bases. The CDR3 has 14 residues. Germline trimming cut 2 bases from V and 5 bases from J; bases unmatched to any gene: 6. Germline V CDR1 and CDR2: SGHTA, FQGNSA. CDR3 region: CASSLRVGGHEQYF. In nucleotides, the CDR3 is TGTGCCAGCAGCTTAAGGGTAGGGGGCCACGAGCAGTACTTC.

The chain uses TRBV5-8 and TRBJ2-1, with 7 bases identical to TRBD1. There are 17 residues in the CDR3. V was pared by 4 bases and J by 6 bases, with 16 bases of the junction left unmatched. Germline CDR1 is SGHTS and CDR2 is YDEGEE. CDR3 residues: CASSIDDRVSASNEQFF. The CDR3 DNA follows: TGTGCCAGCAGCATAGACGACAGGGTCTCGGCTTCCAATGAGCAGTTCTTC.

V is TRBV7-8 and J is TRBJ2-2; 8 bases align to TRBD2. Per germline, CDR1 SGHVS and CDR2 FQNEAQ. V trimming: 2 bases; J trimming: 7 bases; junction bases outside the gene matches: 9. The CDR3 is made up of 16 amino acids. The CDR3 is CASSLSNGRADGELFF. DNA of the CDR3: TGTGCCAGCAGCTTAAGTAACGGGAGGGCTGACGGGGAGCTGTTTTTT.

J is TRBJ1-2 and V is TRBV30, with 8 positions matching TRBD1. Germline assignment: CDR1 GTSNPN and CDR2 SVGIG (reference sequence). V trimming: 7 bases; J trimming: 1 base; junction bases outside the gene matches: 5. This CDR3 spans 13 amino acids. CDR3 sequence reads: CAYQQGDNYGYTF. The CDR3 DNA sequence: TGTGCCTACCAACAGGGGGATAACTATGGCTACACCTTC.